Below are 18 T cell receptor beta chains sequenced from a single sample in a study of T cell repertoires in cytomegalovirus infection. One entry per CDR3 protein, called by TCRdb with MiXCR from the reads. Of 370,000 or so distinct CDR3 sequences in the sample, about 35% were seen once. These TCRs are of unknown antigen specificity. The sample consisted of cultured PBMCs, taken from culture after CMV antigen stimulation. The receptors derive from a human donor in good health (CMV status not recorded). Some clones in this sample may be carry-over from other donors' samples.

This clonotype was seen at least ten times. The chain uses TRBV12-3 or TRBV12-4 and TRBJ1-5, with a weak D call TRBD1 (5 bases). V was clipped by 2 bases and J by 3 bases, with 8 bases between them. The CDR3 is made up of 14 amino acids. The DNA of the CDR3 is TGTGCCAGCAGTTTAAAAGGGACCAATCAGCCCCAGCATTTT. This gives the protein CASSLKGTNQPQHF.

This sequence joins TRBV23-1 and TRBJ2-1; 7 bases are a match to TRBD1. TRBV23-1 is reported as an ORF; its role is uncertain. The CDR3 extends over 16 amino acids. Germline trimming cut 1 base from V and 3 bases from J; bases unmatched to any gene: 6. In DNA, the CDR3 is TGCGCCAGCAGTCAATGGGCCGGGACAGACTACAATGAGCAGTTCTTC. It encodes CASSQWAGTDYNEQFF.

As concerns this clonotype: Its ends do not fully match the called genes, so a read error is possible. The chain recombines TRBV4-3 with TRBJ2-5, with D possibly being TRBD1 or TRBD2 (5 bases each). CDR1 is LGHNA, CDR2 YSLEER, per germline. This CDR3 is 16 amino acids long. The DNA of the CDR3 is TGCTCCAGCAGCCAAGGCCCCGGGACCACAGAAGAGACCCAGTACTTC. Amino acids: CSSSQGPGTTEETQYF.

About this clonotype: A much larger clone is a single base away; this may be a read error. The J gene is TRBJ2-3, the V gene TRBV19; 11 bases are a match to TRBD1. The germline V gene encodes CDR1 LNHDA and CDR2 SQIVND (reference sequence). The CDR3 contains 17 residues. CDR3 coding DNA: TGTTCCAGTAGTAGGACAGGGGGCCGGGGTCCAACAGATACGCAGTATTTT. The encoded protein is CSSSRTGGRGPTDTQYF.

This chain links TRBV9 with TRBJ2-1; TRBD2 aligns across 13 bases. The CDR3 covers 19 residues. Per the germline V gene, CDR1 is SGDLS and CDR2 is YYNGEE. The ends lost 4 bases at V and 5 bases at J; junction bases unmatched: 15. CDR3 coding DNA: TGTGCCAGCAGCCCGTTCGGGACTAGCGGGAACCTACTAAACAATGAGCAGTTCTTC. Protein: CASSPFGTSGNLLNNEQFF. The entire variable domain, with the rest obtained from reference TRBV9 and TRBJ2-1, is as follows: DSGVTQTPKHLITATGQRVTLRCSPRSGDLSVYWYQQSLDQGLQFLIQYYNGEERAKGNILERFSAQQFPDLHSELNLSSLELGDSALYFCASSPFGTSGNLLNNEQFFGPGTRLTVL.

This clonotype was seen at least ten times. V is TRBV7-8 and J is TRBJ2-7; possibly TRBD1 or TRBD2 for D (6 bases each). The CDR3 has 15 residues. Germline CDR1 and CDR2: SGHVS and FQNEAQ. Trimming removed 5 bases from V and 4 bases from J, with 18 bases in between. The CDR3 DNA reads TGTGCCAGCAGCCGGGGGACATCTCCAGGGTACGAGCAGTACGTC. It encodes CASSRGTSPGYEQYV.

This clonotype was observed at least ten times. The chain carries TRBV5-1 and TRBJ2-7; TRBD2 agrees at 7 bases. Per the germline V gene, CDR1 is SGHRS and CDR2 is YFSETQ. Trimming removed 4 bases from V and 7 bases from J; junction bases left unmatched: 17. CDR3 length: 16 amino acids. CDR3 sequence (DNA): TGCGCCAGCAGCCCCATTGAAGGAGGGAGGGCCTGGGAGCAGTACTTC. It codes for CASSPIEGGRAWEQYF.

This clonotype was observed a handful of times. The CDR3 region is CASSQSVSSYEQYV. The CDR3 DNA follows: TGTGCCAGCAGCCAATCAGTGAGCTCCTACGAGCAGTACGTC. This rearrangement joins TRBV16 to TRBJ2-7; D gene ambiguous. The length of the CDR3 is 14 residues. Germline V gives CDR1 KGHSY, CDR2 FQNENV. V dropped 0 bases and J dropped 0 bases, with 6 bases sitting between them.

This sequence joins TRBV20-1 and TRBJ1-5; D call uncertain. CDR3 length equals 14 residues. V lost 5 bases to trimming and J lost 0 bases, with 11 bases between them. CDR1 is DFQATT and CDR2 is SNEGSKA in the germline V gene (reference sequence). The CDR3 DNA reads TGCAGTGCTTCCCCAGGAGATAGCAATCAGCCCCAGCATTTT. Amino acids: CSASPGDSNQPQHF.

The chain carries TRBV7-2 and TRBJ2-7, with TRBD1 matching 10 bases. The CDR3 length is 14 residues. Trimming cost V 7 bases and J 7 bases; bases outside gene matches: 10. The V gene's germline CDR1 is SGHTA and CDR2 FQGNSA. The CDR3 loop reads CASTHRQGAGEQYF. The CDR3 DNA reads TGTGCCAGCACCCACCGACAGGGGGCTGGAGAGCAGTACTTC.

The chain links TRBV2 to TRBJ2-3; 10 bases fit TRBD2. The CDR3 runs to 16 residues. V lost 9 bases and J lost 3; bases outside the gene matches: 12. CDR1 and CDR2 from the germline V gene are SNHLY and FYNNEI. Here the CDR3 DNA reads TGTGCCAGTACCCTCGGACTAGCGGTGGGGACAGATACGCAGTATTTT. Protein product: CASTLGLAVGTDTQYF. Drawing the rest from reference TRBV2 and TRBJ2-3, the complete variable domain is EPEVTQTPSHQVTQMGQEVILRCVPISNHLYFYWYRQILGQKVEFLVSFYNNEISEKSEIFDDQFSVERPDGSNFTLKIRSTKLEDSAMYFCASTLGLAVGTDTQYFGPGTRLTVL.

The chain combines TRBV12-3 or TRBV12-4 with TRBJ1-5; possible D gene TRBD1, 5 bases. Trimming removed 6 bases at V and 3 bases at J, with 21 bases between. The CDR3 has 17 residues. CDR3 in DNA: TGTGCCAGCAGACGGCTCTTCGGCATACAGGACAATCAGCCCCAGCATTTT. Its protein is CASRRLFGIQDNQPQHF.

This clonotype was counted a few times. The CDR3 loop reads CASSPHPWYEQYV. CDR3 in DNA: TGTGCCAGCAGTCCACACCCATGGTACGAGCAGTACGTC. The V call is TRBV6-2 or TRBV6-3, the J call TRBJ2-7; D uncertain. CDR1 and CDR2 from the germline V gene are MNHEY and SVGEGT. This CDR3 contains 13 residues. With 5 bases removed from V and 4 bases from J, the gap between germline ends came to 12 bases.

This clonotype was observed a few times. CDR3 DNA sequence: TGTGCCAGCAGGACACTCCTGAACACTGAAGCTTTCTTT. The encoded protein is CASRTLLNTEAFF. This chain joins TRBV12-3 or TRBV12-4 and TRBJ1-1; D is undetermined. CDR3 length: 13 amino acids. V lost 6 bases to trimming and J lost 0 bases, with 8 bases between them.

This clonotype was detected ten times or more. The gene calls are TRBV7-2 and TRBJ2-6; TRBD2 is a possible D gene (6 bases). Germline V gene lookup returns CDR1 SGHTA and CDR2 FQGNSA. The V and J ends lost 3 bases and 0 bases respectively, with 12 bases between them. This CDR3 has 17 amino acids. In DNA, the CDR3 is TGTGCCAGCAGCTTGGGGAGGAAATTCTCTGGGGCCAACGTCCTGACTTTC. Its protein product is CASSLGRKFSGANVLTF.

V is TRBV7-2 and J is TRBJ2-5; 9 bases match TRBD2. V dropped 5 bases and J dropped 5; count of bases not matched to a gene: 15. The CDR3 sequence is 17 residues long. Germline assignment: CDR1 SGHTA and CDR2 FQGNSA. In DNA, the CDR3 is TGTGCCAGCAGCCCCCGATTGGGCGGGAGGGCGGGCGAGACCCAGTACTTC. Translating it yields CASSPRLGGRAGETQYF.

This clonotype was found a few times. The chain links TRBV11-3 to TRBJ2-2, with D unclear. V lost 5 bases, J lost 5 bases, and 12 bases lay in between. This CDR3 is 14 amino acids long. Looked up from germline, CDR1 is SGHNT and CDR2 is YENEEA. The CDR3 DNA follows: TGTGCCAGCAGCCCTGGCTTAACGACCGGGGAGCTGTTTTTT. Protein: CASSPGLTTGELFF.

This clonotype was picked up a small number of times. The chain couples TRBV7-2 to TRBJ2-3; the match to TRBD2 covers 9 bases. The CDR3 runs 17 residues. The V gene end was trimmed by 3 bases and the J gene end by 1 base; junction bases not matched to a gene: 8. Germline V CDR1 and CDR2: SGHTA, FQGNSA. CDR3 in DNA: TGTGCCAGCAGCTTTAGCGGGAGAGGCCGCGGCACAGATACGCAGTATTTT. Amino acid sequence: CASSFSGRGRGTDTQYF. Complete variable domain (other parts from reference TRBV7-2 and TRBJ2-3): GAGVSQSPSNKVTEKGKDVELRCDPISGHTALYWYRQSLGQGLEFLIYFQGNSAPDKSGLPSDRFSAERTGGSVSTLTIQRTQQEDSAVYLCASSFSGRGRGTDTQYFGPGTRLTVL.